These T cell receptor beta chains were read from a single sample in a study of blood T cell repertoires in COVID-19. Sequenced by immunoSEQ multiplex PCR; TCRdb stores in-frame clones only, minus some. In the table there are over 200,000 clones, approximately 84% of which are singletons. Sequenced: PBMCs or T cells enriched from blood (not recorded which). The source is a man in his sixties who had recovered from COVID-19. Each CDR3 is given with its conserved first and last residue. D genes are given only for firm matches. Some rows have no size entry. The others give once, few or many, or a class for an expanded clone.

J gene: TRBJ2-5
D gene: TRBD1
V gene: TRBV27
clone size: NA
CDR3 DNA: TGTGCCAGCAGTCCTAGGGGGCTCGTAGAGACCCAGTACTTC
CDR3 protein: CASSPRGLVETQYF

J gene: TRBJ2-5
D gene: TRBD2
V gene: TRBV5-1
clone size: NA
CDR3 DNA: TGCGCCAGCAACCGACTAGCCGATCAAGAGACCCAGTACTTC
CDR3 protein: CASNRLADQETQYF

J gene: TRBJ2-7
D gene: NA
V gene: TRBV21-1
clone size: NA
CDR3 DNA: TGTGCCAGCAGCAAAGCGACGGCGGTGATGGCCTCCTACGAGCAGTACTTC
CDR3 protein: CASSKATAVMASYEQYF

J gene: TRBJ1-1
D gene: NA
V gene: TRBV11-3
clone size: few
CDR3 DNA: TGTGCCAGCAGCCCTAAAGGGGGTTTGGCTTTCTTT
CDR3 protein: CASSPKGGLAFF

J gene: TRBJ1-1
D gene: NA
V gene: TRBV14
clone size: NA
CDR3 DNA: TGTGCCAGCAGCCAAGCAGGGTTCAGGGCAAACACTGAAGCTTTCTTT
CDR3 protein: CASSQAGFRANTEAFF

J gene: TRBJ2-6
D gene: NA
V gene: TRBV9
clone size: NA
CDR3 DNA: TGTGCCAGCAGCGCAAAGGACAAGGCCTTCCACTCTGGGGCCAACGTCCTGACTTTC
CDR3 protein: CASSAKDKAFHSGANVLTF

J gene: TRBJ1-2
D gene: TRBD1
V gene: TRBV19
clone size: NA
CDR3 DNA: TGTGCCAGTAGTATTGGGACAGGGGGTTATGGCTACACCTTC
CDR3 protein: CASSIGTGGYGYTF

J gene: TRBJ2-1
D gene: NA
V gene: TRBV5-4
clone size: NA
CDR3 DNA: TGTGCCAGCAGCAGACCAGGGGATAGGGATGAGCAGTTCTTC
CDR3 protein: CASSRPGDRDEQFF

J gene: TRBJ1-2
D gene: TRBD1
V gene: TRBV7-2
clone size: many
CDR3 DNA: TGTGCCAGCAGCTTAGGGACAGGGAGTAACTATGGCTACACCTTC
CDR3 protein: CASSLGTGSNYGYTF

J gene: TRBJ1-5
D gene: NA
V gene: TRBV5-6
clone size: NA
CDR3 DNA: TGTGCCAGCAGCCCCGGGGGGGCCGGTCAGCCCCAGCATTTT
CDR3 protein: CASSPGGAGQPQHF

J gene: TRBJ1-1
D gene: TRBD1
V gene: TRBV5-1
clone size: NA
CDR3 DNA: TGCGCCAGCAGCGGGGGGACAGGGAGGAACACTGAAGCTTTCTTT
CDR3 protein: CASSGGTGRNTEAFF

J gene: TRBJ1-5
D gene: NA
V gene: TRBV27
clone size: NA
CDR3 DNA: TGTGCCAGCAGTTTAGCCCCAGGGTTGGGGCCCCAGCATTTT
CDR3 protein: CASSLAPGLGPQHF

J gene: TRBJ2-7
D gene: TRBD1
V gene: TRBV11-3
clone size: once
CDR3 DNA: TGTGCCAGCAGCTTAGGGACAGGACCTAGCTCCTACGAGCAGTACTTC
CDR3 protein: CASSLGTGPSSYEQYF

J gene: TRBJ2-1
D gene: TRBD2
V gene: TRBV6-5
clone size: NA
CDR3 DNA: TGTGCCAGCAGAACCCGGACTAGCGGGAGCAATGAGCAGTTCTTC
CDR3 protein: CASRTRTSGSNEQFF

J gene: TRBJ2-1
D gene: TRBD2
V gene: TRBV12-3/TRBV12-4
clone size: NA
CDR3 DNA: TGTGCCAGTGGACTAGTTGTCAACAATGAGCAGTTCTTC
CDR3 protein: CASGLVVNNEQFF

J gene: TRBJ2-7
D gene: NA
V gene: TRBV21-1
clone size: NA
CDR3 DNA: TGTGCCAGCAGCAACGGACAGCGTCCTTACGAGCAGTACTTC
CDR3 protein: CASSNGQRPYEQYF

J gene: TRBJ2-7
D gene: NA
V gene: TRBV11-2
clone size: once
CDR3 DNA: TGTGCCAGCAGCTTAGGTATGGGGAGCTACGAGCAGTACTTC
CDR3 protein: CASSLGMGSYEQYF

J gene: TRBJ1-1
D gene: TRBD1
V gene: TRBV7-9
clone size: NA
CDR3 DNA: TGTGCCAGCAGCTACGGACAGGATTCAGACACTGAAGCTTTCTTT
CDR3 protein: CASSYGQDSDTEAFF

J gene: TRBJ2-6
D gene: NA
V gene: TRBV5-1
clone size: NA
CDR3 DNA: TGCGCCAGCAGCTTTGACAGTTTTTCCAACGTCCTGACTTTC
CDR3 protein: CASSFDSFSNVLTF

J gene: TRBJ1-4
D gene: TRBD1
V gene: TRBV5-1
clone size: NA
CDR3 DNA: TGCGCCAGCAGCTTCGGGACAGGGCCCCATGAAAAACTGTTTTTT
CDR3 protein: CASSFGTGPHEKLFF

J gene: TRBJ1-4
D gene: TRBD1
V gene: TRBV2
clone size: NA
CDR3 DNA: TGTGCCACCAAGGGGACAGGGGACGAAAAACTGTTTTTT
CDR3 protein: CATKGTGDEKLFF

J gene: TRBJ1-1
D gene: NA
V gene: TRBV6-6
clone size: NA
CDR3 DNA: TGTGCCAGCAGTTACTACCGGGAGAACACTGAAGCTTTCTTT
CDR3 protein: CASSYYRENTEAFF

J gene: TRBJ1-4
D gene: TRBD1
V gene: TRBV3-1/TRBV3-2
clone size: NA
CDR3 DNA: TGTGCCAGCAGCCATCAGGACAGGGGAGTATATGAAAAACTGTTTTTT
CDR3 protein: CASSHQDRGVYEKLFF

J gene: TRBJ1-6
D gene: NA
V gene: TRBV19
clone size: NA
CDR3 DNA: TGTGCCAGTAGTACAGGGATTGATTCACCCCTCCACTTT
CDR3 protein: CASSTGIDSPLHF

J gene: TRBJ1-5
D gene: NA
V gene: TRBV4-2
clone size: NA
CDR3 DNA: TGTGCCAGCAGCCAAGACTCCAATCAGCCCCAGCATTTT
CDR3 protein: CASSQDSNQPQHF

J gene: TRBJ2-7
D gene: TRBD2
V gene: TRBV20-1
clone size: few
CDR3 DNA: TGCAGTGCTAGTAGCTCACTAGCGGGCCGCTACGAGCAGTACTTC
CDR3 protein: CSASSSLAGRYEQYF

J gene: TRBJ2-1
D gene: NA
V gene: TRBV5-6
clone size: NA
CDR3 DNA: TGTGCCAGCAGCTTGGTCGCGGGGCTACCCGCGGAGTACAATGAGCAGTTCTTC
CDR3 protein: CASSLVAGLPAEYNEQFF

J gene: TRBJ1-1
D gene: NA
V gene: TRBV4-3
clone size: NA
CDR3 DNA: TGCGCCAGCAGCCAGGGGAGCGGGGGATATACTGAAGCTTTCTTT
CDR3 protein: CASSQGSGGYTEAFF

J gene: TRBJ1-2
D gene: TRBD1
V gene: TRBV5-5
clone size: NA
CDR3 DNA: TGTGCCAGCAGCTTGGCCCGGGACAGTTATGGCTACACCTTC
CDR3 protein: CASSLARDSYGYTF

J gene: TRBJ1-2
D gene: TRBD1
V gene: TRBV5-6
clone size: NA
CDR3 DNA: TGTGCCAGCAGCATGACAGGGGAAGGCTACACCTTC
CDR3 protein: CASSMTGEGYTF

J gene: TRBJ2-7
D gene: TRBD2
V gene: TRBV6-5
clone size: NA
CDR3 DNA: TGTGCCAGCAGTTATATAGCGGGGTTCCACGAGCAGTACTTC
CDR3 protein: CASSYIAGFHEQYF

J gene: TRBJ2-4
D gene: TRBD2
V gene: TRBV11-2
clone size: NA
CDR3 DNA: TGTGCCAGCAGCTTATTGACTAGCGGGGGGCAACACATTCAGTACTTC
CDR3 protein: CASSLLTSGGQHIQYF

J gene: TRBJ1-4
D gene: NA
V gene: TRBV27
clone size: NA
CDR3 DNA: TGTGCCAGCAGTATCGACTGGAGTGAAAAACTGTTTTTT
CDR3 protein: CASSIDWSEKLFF

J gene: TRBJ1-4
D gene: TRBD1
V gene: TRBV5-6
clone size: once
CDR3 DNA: TGTGCCAGCAGCATCCGACAGGGGTTGTACGAAAAACTGTTTTTT
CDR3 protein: CASSIRQGLYEKLFF

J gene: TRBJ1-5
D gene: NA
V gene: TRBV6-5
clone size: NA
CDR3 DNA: TGTGCCAGCAGTTCCGGGGGTACCAATCAGCCCCAGCATTTT
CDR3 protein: CASSSGGTNQPQHF

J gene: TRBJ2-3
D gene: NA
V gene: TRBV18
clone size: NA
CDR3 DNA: TGTGCCAGCTCACCTTCGACTGGCCTGGCACACACGCAGTATTTT
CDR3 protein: CASSPSTGLAHTQYF

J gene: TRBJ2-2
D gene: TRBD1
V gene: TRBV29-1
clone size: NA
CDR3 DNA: TGCAGCGTTGATAGGGGGCGAGACACCGGGGAGCTGTTTTTT
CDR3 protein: CSVDRGRDTGELFF

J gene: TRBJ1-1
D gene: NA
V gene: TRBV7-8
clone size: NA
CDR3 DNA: TGTGCCAGCAGCTTATACTTCGCCAACACAGGTAACACTGAAGCTTTCTTT
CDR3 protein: CASSLYFANTGNTEAFF

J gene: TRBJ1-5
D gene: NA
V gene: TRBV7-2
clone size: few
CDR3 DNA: TGTGCCAGCAGTTCCAACAGAGATCAGCCCCAGCATTTT
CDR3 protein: CASSSNRDQPQHF

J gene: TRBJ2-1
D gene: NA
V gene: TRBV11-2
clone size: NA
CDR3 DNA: TGTGCCAGCGGAGGGGAGCGGCGCTCCTACAATGAGCAGTTCTTC
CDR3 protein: CASGGERRSYNEQFF

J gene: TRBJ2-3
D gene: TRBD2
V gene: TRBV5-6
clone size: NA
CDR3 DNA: TGTGCCAGCAGTCTAGCGGGGGGCCGCACAGATACGCAGTATTTT
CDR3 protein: CASSLAGGRTDTQYF

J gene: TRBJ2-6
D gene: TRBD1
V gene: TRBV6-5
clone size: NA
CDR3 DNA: TGTGCCATTCGCAGGGGGACTGGGGCCAACGTCCTGACTTTC
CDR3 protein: CAIRRGTGANVLTF

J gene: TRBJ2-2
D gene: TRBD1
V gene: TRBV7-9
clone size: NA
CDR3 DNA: TGTGCCAGCAGCTTCGGGACAGAAACCGGGGAGCTGTTTTTT
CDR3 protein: CASSFGTETGELFF

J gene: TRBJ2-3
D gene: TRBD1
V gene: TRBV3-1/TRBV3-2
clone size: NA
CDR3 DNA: TGTGCCAGCAGCCCATTCCTGGGGGACAGGGGTACAGATACGCAGTATTTT
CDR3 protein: CASSPFLGDRGTDTQYF

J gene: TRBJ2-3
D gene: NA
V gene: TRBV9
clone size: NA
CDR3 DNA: TGTGCCAGCAGCCCCCGAGGGAGCCCCCTCGATACGCAGTATTTT
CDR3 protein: CASSPRGSPLDTQYF

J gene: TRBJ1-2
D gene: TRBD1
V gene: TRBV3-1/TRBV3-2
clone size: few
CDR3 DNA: TGTGCCAGCAGCCAGACTCCGACAGGGTACGGCTACACCTTC
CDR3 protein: CASSQTPTGYGYTF

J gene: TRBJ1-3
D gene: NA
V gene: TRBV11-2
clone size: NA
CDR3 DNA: TGTGCCAGCAGCAAAAGGGGTGGACAGCTCTCTGGAAACACCATATATTTT
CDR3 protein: CASSKRGGQLSGNTIYF

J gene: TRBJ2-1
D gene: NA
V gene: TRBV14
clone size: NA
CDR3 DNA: TGTGCCAGCAGCCAAGGATCTCTATGGGGGGTCTTC
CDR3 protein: CASSQGSLWGVF

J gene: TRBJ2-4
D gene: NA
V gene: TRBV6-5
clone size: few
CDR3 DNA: TGTGCCAGCAGTTACCGCCCCCAAGTCGCCAGGGAAATTCAGTACTTC
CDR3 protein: CASSYRPQVAREIQYF

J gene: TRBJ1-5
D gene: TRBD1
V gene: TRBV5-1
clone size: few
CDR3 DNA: TGCGCCAGCAGCCCGGGACAGGGGGCGATTCAGCCCCAGCATTTT
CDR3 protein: CASSPGQGAIQPQHF

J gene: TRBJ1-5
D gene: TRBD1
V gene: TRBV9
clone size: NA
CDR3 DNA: TGTGCCAGCAGCGCCGGGACAGACTCCCAGCCCCAGCATTTT
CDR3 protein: CASSAGTDSQPQHF

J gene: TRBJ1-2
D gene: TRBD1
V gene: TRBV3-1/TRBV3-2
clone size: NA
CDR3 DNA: TGTGCCAGCTGGGACAGGGCAAACTATGGCTACACCTTC
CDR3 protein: CASWDRANYGYTF

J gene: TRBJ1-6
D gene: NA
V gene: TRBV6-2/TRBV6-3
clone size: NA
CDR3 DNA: TGTGCCAGCAGTTACGCCCGGGGGTATCTAGATTCACCCCTCCACTTT
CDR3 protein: CASSYARGYLDSPLHF

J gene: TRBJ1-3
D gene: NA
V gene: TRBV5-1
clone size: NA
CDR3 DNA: TGCGCCAGCAGCCCCGACAGGTCTGGAAACACCATATATTTT
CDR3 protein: CASSPDRSGNTIYF